Described below is a single T cell receptor beta chain sequence and its context. Its antigen remains unknown. CDR1 and CDR2 (germline): MGHDK, SYGVNS. The CDR3 spans 16 residues. V lost 3 bases, J lost 2 bases, and 14 bases lay in between. This entry is derived from a study of cytomegalovirus exposure and HLA in healthy donors. TCRdb keeps only in-frame clones here, not all; method: immunoSEQ multiplex PCR. The sample consists of over 60,000 clones, under 96% of them appearing once. General study findings and limits: The study recorded some 160 TCR beta chains that were cytomegalovirus-associated. First-cohort TCR clusters tended to co-occur in the roughly 130 validation repertoires, a later analysis found. Most TCRs appeared rarely, but some public TCRs recurred in many donors. Reportedly, cytomegalovirus status was diagnosed with high sensitivity and specificity.

The sample taken for sequencing was PBMCs. The chain couples TRBV25-1 to TRBJ2-1; a possible D gene is TRBD2 (5 bases). This receptor was identified in a woman under 30 in good health and CMV-seropositive. The chain's CDR3 is CASSDGVMNAYNEQFF. The CDR3 DNA reads TGTGCCAGCAGTGACGGGGTAATGAACGCCTACAATGAGCAGTTCTTC.